A single sample gave rise to the 3 T cell receptor beta chains below, sequenced in a study of CD8+ T cells in alopecia areata. Documented treatment: oral pan-JAK inhibitor, 5-10 mg twice daily. Extracted RNA was reverse transcribed, and the resulting cDNA served as sequencing template. Produced via immunoSEQ multiplex PCR; TCRdb's table is partial and in-frame only. The data hold approximately 130,000 clones, with approximately 60% observed a single time. The sequenced sample was CD4+ T cells sorted from blood, obtained at week 4, from a patient treated with tofacitinib. The receptors here all came from a human donor with alopecia areata.

The chain links TRBV5-1 to TRBJ2-5; the D is unclear. The V and J ends lost 3 bases and 5 bases respectively, with 17 bases between them. CDR3 size: 15 residues. The germline CDR1 and CDR2 sequences are SGHRS and YFSETQ. The chain's CDR3 is CASSWELIRWETQYF. The CDR3 nucleotides read TGCGCCAGCAGCTGGGAACTAATAAGGTGGGAGACCCAGTACTTC.

This chain connects TRBV6-6 to TRBJ1-1, with TRBD1 identical over 7 bases. From germline, CDR1 is MNHNY and CDR2 SVGAGI (reference sequence). V trimming: 0 bases; J trimming: 1 base; junction bases outside the gene matches: 5. This CDR3 is built from 16 residues. This chain's CDR3 is CASSYSGRGPNTEAFF. In DNA form, the CDR3 reads TGTGCCAGCAGTTACTCGGGGAGGGGGCCGAACACTGAAGCTTTCTTT.

This clone is a singleton in its sample. The chain carries TRBV7-9 and TRBJ2-3, with D perhaps matching TRBD1 or TRBD2 (5 bases each). CDR3 length: 15 amino acids. V gave up 0 bases and J gave up 10 bases, with 17 bases separating them. Germline CDR1 is SEHNR and CDR2 is FQNEAQ (reference sequence). CDR3 in DNA: TGTGCCAGCAGCTTAGCTCTGGGGGTGGATTATGCGCAGTATTTT. This codes for CASSLALGVDYAQYF.